Listed here are 16 T cell receptor beta chains from one sample, sequenced in a study of graft-versus-host responses after intestinal transplantation. The antigens of these receptors remain unknown. TCRdb's copy holds only in-frame clones and misses some; the assay was immunoSEQ multiplex PCR. The sample has about 120,000 clones; about 93% are singletons. The sequenced sample was unstimulated CD4+ T cells sorted from spleen or lymph node cells, obtained before intestinal transplant. These receptors were collected from a human donor who received an intestinal transplant.

J is TRBJ1-2 and V is TRBV28, with D unresolved. The CDR3 is made up of 15 amino acids. The V gene lost 7 bases and the J gene lost 8 bases, with 23 bases spanning the gap. Germline V CDR1 and CDR2: MDHEN, SYDVKM. CDR3 nucleotide sequence: TGTGCCAGCACCTATGGAGGTACCGGACTAGGGGGCTACACCTTC. Translated, it gives CASTYGGTGLGGYTF.

V is TRBV18 and J is TRBJ2-1, with D possibly being TRBD2 (6 bases). This CDR3 spans 18 amino acids. Germline lookup yields CDR1 KGHSH and CDR2 LQKENI. V lost 2 bases and J 9 bases, leaving 26 bases between the germline ends. CDR3 region: CASSPVGGGITGGGEQFF. DNA for the CDR3: TGTGCCAGCTCACCAGTGGGAGGCGGGATCACTGGTGGTGGTGAGCAGTTCTTC.

The V and J genes are TRBV7-3 and TRBJ1-1; 9 bases fit TRBD1. V gave up 5 bases and J gave up 5 bases; unmatched junction bases: 9. This CDR3 is built from 15 residues. Germline V gene sequence: CDR1 SGHTA, CDR2 FQGTGA. CDR3 nucleotides: TGTGCCAGCAGCGATTATAACAGGGGGCAAACTGAAGCTTTCTTT. This gives the protein CASSDYNRGQTEAFF.

This chain links TRBV28 with TRBJ2-7; weak D call: TRBD1 (6 bases). V gave up 5 bases and J gave up 0 bases, with 17 bases separating them. CDR1 MDHEN and CDR2 SYDVKM come from the germline V gene. The CDR3 sequence is 16 residues long. CDR3 bases: TGTGCCAGCAGTCCTCAGACAGGACTCGTCTCCTACGAGCAGTACTTC. Translated: CASSPQTGLVSYEQYF.

This chain joins TRBV2 and TRBJ2-3; maybe TRBD2 (7 bases). Germline V gene lookup returns CDR1 SNHLY and CDR2 FYNNEI. The CDR3 totals 15 residues. V shed 8 bases and J shed 8 bases, with 23 bases lying between them. DNA for the CDR3: TGTGCCAGCTCCTTTGGGGGGGGCGGGGACCCTACGCAGTATTTT. It specifies CASSFGGGGDPTQYF.

The V gene is TRBV4-1, the J gene TRBJ1-5, with D hard to call. Germline CDR1 reads MGHRA; CDR2 reads YSYEKL. V lost 1 base and J 0 bases, leaving 4 bases between the germline ends. This CDR3 comprises 14 residues. CDR3 nucleotide sequence: TGCGCCAGCAGCCAAGCAGATAGCAATCAGCCCCAGCATTTT. Amino acids: CASSQADSNQPQHF.

The gene calls are TRBV28 and TRBJ2-4; 9 bases align to TRBD1. This CDR3 contains 16 residues. J gave up 6 bases and V 6 bases, and 12 bases lay outside the gene matches. Germline V CDR1 and CDR2: MDHEN, SYDVKM. This CDR3 is CASSLRSGTGRNIQYF. CDR3 DNA sequence: TGTGCCAGCAGCTTAAGGTCCGGGACAGGGAGAAACATTCAGTACTTC.

V usage is TRBV13 and J usage is TRBJ2-5, with TRBD2 matching over 9 bases. Germline-derived CDR1 and CDR2 are PRHDT and FYEKMQ (reference sequence). The length of the CDR3 is 16 residues. Trimming removed 5 bases from V and 10 bases from J; junction bases left unmatched: 17. CDR3 amino acids: CASSPRQNSGSGIQYF. Here the CDR3 DNA reads TGTGCCAGCAGCCCCCGGCAGAATAGCGGGAGCGGAATCCAGTACTTC.

The chain employs TRBV6-1 and TRBJ2-7; 10 nucleotides match TRBD2. The CDR3 spans 15 residues. Germline CDR1 and CDR2: MNHNS and SASEGT. V gave up 6 bases and J gave up 6 bases; unmatched junction bases: 11. CDR3 sequence reads: CASRRGLAGASEQYF. CDR3 sequence (DNA): TGTGCCAGCAGGAGAGGGCTAGCGGGAGCCTCCGAGCAGTACTTC.

This clone occurred once. The J gene is TRBJ2-3, the V gene TRBV10-3; D is perhaps TRBD2 (5 bases). The CDR3 covers 13 residues. The V gene's germline CDR1 is ENHRY and CDR2 SYGVKD. The V gene lost 10 bases and the J gene lost 2 bases, with 13 bases spanning the gap. Here the CDR3 reads CATAGGPTDTQYF. In DNA form, the CDR3 reads TGTGCCACTGCGGGCGGACCCACAGATACGCAGTATTTT.

The chain uses TRBV30 and TRBJ1-5; D is unresolved. CDR3 length: 15 residues. V lost 1 base to trimming and J lost 4 bases, with 14 bases between them. CDR1 GTSNPN and CDR2 SVGIG come from the germline V gene (reference sequence). CDR3 coding DNA: TGTGCCTGGAGTGCCTACGAAGGGCGGAATCAGCCCCAGCATTTT. Its translation: CAWSAYEGRNQPQHF.

V is TRBV19 and J is TRBJ1-2; D perhaps matches TRBD1 (6 bases). Germline V gene sequence: CDR1 LNHDA, CDR2 SQIVND (reference sequence). Trimming removed 6 bases at V and 1 base at J, with 9 bases between. The CDR3 sequence is 13 residues long. CDR3 sequence: CASRRTVNYGYTF. The CDR3 nucleotides read TGTGCCAGTAGACGGACAGTTAACTATGGCTACACCTTC.

DNA for the CDR3: TGTGCCAGTCGCTTGTATGAAAAACTGTTTTTT. This translates into CASRLYEKLFF. The V call is TRBV28, the J call TRBJ1-4; no clear D gene. The V gene lost 9 bases and the J gene lost 6 bases, with 8 bases spanning the gap. The length of the CDR3 is 11 residues. Germline CDR1 reads MDHEN; CDR2 reads SYDVKM.

The rearrangement joins TRBV5-8 to TRBJ2-4; D call uncertain. Germline V gene data show CDR1 as SGHTS and CDR2 as YDEGEE. The CDR3 is made up of 17 amino acids. Trimming cost V 0 bases and J 5 bases, with 18 bases left between them. This CDR3 is CASSLGLSTVGENIQYF. The CDR3 DNA reads as TGTGCCAGCAGCTTGGGGTTATCTACGGTTGGGGAAAACATTCAGTACTTC.

This clone is a singleton in its sample. The V and J genes are TRBV4-1 and TRBJ1-1; 7 nucleotides line up with TRBD1. Unmatched junction bases numbered 1, after V lost 5 bases and J lost 1 base. This CDR3 is 13 amino acids long. Per the germline V gene, CDR1 is MGHRA and CDR2 is YSYEKL. DNA for the CDR3: TGCGCCAGCAGCGGACAGGAGAACACTGAAGCTTTCTTT. Encoded protein: CASSGQENTEAFF.

The chain employs TRBV6-6 and TRBJ2-3; a possible D gene is TRBD1 (7 bases). CDR1 MNHNY and CDR2 SVGAGI come from the germline V gene (reference sequence). This CDR3 spans 16 amino acids. Between the trimmed V and J ends, which lost 4 bases and 3 bases, there was a span of 17 bases. DNA of the CDR3: TGTGCCAGCAGTTTCCAGGGGGGAGTGGGTACAGATACGCAGTATTTT. It codes for CASSFQGGVGTDTQYF.